Only one count was recorded for the clone carrying this T cell receptor beta chain. The antigen is unknown. These data come from a study of OX40 agonist ivuxolimab in advanced cancers. General study points: On average, CD8+ T cells had more expanded clones than CD4+.

The CDR3 is 13 amino acids. V lost 1 base to trimming and J lost 3 bases, with 7 bases between them. CDR1 SGHDT and CDR2 YYEEEE come from the germline V gene. Libraries were prepared by immunoSEQ multiplex PCR; TCRdb keeps only in-frame clonotypes and omits some of them. The sample has about 27,000 clones; 80% to 90% are singletons. This TCR derives from an adult with an advanced solid tumor such as melanoma, head and neck, liver or kidney cancer. The sequences come from CD4+ or CD8+ T cells sorted from blood, collected in a trial of the OX40 agonist ivuxolimab. The chain has TRBV5-6 and TRBJ1-2, with a weak D call TRBD1 (5 bases). The CDR3 DNA follows: TGTGCCAGCAGCTTGCCCAGGGACTATGGCTACACCTTC. This sequence encodes CASSLPRDYGYTF.